The T cell receptor (beta chain) described here comes from a study of blood T cell repertoires in COVID-19. In the study overall: The analysed material was cDNA or gDNA that came from T cells, B-cell-depleted T cells, or PBMCs.

The recovered donors of Cohort 3 showed two negative PCRs, clearance, or symptom resolution. Germline loops: CDR1 MNHEY, CDR2 SMNVEV (reference sequence). V gave up 8 bases and J gave up 2 bases, with 12 bases separating them. The CDR3 is 13 residues long. Only in-frame clones appear in the TCRdb table, and some are missing; sequencing was by immunoSEQ multiplex PCR. The sample carries roughly 300,000 clones, about 92% recorded once. The receptor comes from a woman aged 30 to 39 who had recovered from COVID-19. V usage is TRBV27 and J usage is TRBJ1-1; possibly TRBD1 for D (5 bases). The sequenced sample consisted of PBMCs or T cells enriched from blood (not recorded which). CDR3 region: CASLWGVNTEAFF. The DNA of the CDR3 is TGTGCCAGCCTTTGGGGGGTAAACACTGAAGCTTTCTTT.